This T cell receptor beta chain was profiled in a study of blood T cells in healthy people across ages. Study results and limitations: Greater diversity and more naive CD4+ cells were seen in long-lived donors than in aged donors.

Isolation per sample recovered at least 7 million PBMCs. V dropped 3 bases and J dropped 6 bases, with 12 bases sitting between them. Germline V gene lookup returns CDR1 SGHTA and CDR2 FQGNSA. The CDR3 totals 13 residues. This clonotype was seen many times. Its cognate antigen is unknown. A second PCR, run for roughly 7 to 11 cycles, used a sample-barcoded 5' primer plus a J-beta primer mix. Template switching added a 12-random-nucleotide identifier to every cDNA molecule. From the 5' RACE reads, TCRdb called clonotypes with MiXCR, one entry per CDR3 protein. This table has approximately 850,000 distinct CDR3 sequences, 40% to 50% appearing once.

The TCR was taken from a man in his 60s in good health. This chain uses TRBV7-2 with TRBJ2-7; D remains ambiguous. The material sequenced was blood. CDR3 bases: TGTGCCAGCAGCTTCCCCTCTCCTCTCGAGCAGTACTTC. It specifies CASSFPSPLEQYF.